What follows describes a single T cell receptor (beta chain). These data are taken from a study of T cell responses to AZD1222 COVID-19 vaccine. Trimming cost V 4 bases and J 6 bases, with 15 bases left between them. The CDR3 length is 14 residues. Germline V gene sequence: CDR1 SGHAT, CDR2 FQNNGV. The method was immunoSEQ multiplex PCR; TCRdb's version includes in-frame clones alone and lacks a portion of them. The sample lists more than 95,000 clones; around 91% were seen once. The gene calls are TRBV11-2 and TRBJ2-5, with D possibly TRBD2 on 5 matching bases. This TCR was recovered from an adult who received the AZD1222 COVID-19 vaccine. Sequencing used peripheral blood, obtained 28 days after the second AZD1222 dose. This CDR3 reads CASSSFAGRQTQYF. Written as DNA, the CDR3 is TGTGCCAGCAGCTCGTTTGCGGGTAGACAGACCCAGTACTTC. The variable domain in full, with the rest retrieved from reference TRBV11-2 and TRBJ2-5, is EAGVAQSPRYKIIEKRQSVAFWCNPISGHATLYWYQQILGQGPKLLIQFQNNGVVDDSQLPKDRFSAERLKGVDSTLKIQPAKLEDSAVYLCASSSFAGRQTQYFGPGTRLLVL.